The clone carrying this T cell receptor beta chain was found a few times. TCRdb fed the RT-PCR reads into MiXCR, producing one record per CDR3 protein. Counted here are approximately 720,000 distinct CDR3 sequences, approximately 15% occurring once; the ten biggest clones make up roughly 4%. Germline CDR1 and CDR2: MNHEY and SVGAGI. V gave up 5 bases and J gave up 4 bases; unmatched junction bases: 15. The CDR3 sequence is 19 residues long. The sequenced sample consisted of memory CD4+ T cells from blood. The chain couples TRBV6-5 to TRBJ2-1, with TRBD2 matching 12 bases. The sequence came from a female donor in good health, serving as a healthy control. The CDR3 bases are TGTGCCAGCAGTACACCCGGCTTCACCGGACTAGCGGGGTACAATGAGCAGTTCTTC. Residues: CASSTPGFTGLAGYNEQFF.